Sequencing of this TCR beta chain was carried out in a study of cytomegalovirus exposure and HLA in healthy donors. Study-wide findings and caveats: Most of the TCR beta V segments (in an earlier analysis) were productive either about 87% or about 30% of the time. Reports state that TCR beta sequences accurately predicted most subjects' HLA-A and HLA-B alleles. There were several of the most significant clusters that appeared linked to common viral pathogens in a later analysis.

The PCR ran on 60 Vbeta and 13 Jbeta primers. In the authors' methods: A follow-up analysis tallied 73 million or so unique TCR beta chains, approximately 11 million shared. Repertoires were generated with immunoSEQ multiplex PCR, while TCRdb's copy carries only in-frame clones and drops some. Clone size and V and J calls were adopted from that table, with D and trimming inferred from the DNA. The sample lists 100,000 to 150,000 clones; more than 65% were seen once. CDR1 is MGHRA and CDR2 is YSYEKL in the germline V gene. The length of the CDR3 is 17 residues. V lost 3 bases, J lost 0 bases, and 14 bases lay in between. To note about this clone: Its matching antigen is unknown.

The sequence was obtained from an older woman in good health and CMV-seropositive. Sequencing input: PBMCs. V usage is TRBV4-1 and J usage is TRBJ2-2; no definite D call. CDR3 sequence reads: CASSQAPVTANTGELFF. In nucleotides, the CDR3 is TGCGCCAGCAGCCAGGCGCCGGTAACAGCGAACACCGGGGAGCTGTTTTTT.